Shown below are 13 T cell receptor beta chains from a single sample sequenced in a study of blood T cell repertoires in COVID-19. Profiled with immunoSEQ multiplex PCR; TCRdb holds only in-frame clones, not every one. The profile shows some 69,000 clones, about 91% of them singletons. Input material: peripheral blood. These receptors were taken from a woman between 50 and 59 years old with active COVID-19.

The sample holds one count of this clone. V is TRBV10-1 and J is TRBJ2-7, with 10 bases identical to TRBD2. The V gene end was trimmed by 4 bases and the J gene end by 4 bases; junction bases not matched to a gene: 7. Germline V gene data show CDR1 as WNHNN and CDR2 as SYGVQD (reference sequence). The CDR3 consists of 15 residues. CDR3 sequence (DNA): TGCGCCAGCAGTGGCGGTTCTAGCGGGAGTTACGAGCAGTACTTC. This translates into CASSGGSSGSYEQYF.

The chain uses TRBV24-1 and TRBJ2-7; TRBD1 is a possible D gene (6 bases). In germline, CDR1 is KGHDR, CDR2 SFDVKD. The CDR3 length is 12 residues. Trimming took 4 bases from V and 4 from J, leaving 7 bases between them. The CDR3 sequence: CATSDRGYEQYF. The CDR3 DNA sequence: TGTGCCACCAGTGACAGGGGATACGAGCAGTACTTC.

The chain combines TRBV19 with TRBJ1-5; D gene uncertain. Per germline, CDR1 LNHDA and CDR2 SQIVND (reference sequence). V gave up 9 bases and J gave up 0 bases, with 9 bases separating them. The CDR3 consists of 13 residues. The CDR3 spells CASRGYSNQPQHF. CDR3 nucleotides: TGTGCCAGCCGGGGATATAGCAATCAGCCCCAGCATTTT.

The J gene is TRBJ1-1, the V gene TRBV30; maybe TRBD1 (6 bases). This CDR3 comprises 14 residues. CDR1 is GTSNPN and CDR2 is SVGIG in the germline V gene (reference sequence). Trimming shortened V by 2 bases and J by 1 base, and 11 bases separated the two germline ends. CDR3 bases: TGTGCCTGGAGTCCCTCGGACAGGAACACTGAAGCTTTCTTT. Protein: CAWSPSDRNTEAFF.

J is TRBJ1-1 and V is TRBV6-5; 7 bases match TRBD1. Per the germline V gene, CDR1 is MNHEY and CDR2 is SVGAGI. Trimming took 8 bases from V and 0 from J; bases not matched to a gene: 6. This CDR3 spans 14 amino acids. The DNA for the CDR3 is TGTGCCAGCCGACAGGGCTCCATGAACACTGAAGCTTTCTTT. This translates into CASRQGSMNTEAFF.

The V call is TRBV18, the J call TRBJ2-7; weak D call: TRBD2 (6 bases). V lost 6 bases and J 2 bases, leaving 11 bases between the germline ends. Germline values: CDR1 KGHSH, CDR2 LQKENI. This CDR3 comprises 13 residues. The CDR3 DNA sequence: TGTGCCAGCTCTGGGGGGAGCGCCTACGAGCAGTACTTC. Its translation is CASSGGSAYEQYF. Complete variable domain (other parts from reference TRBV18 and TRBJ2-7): NAGVMQNPRHLVRRRGQEARLRCSPMKGHSHVYWYRQLPEEGLKFMVYLQKENIIDESGMPKERFSAEFPKEGPSILRIQQVVRGDSAAYFCASSGGSAYEQYFGPGTRLTVT.

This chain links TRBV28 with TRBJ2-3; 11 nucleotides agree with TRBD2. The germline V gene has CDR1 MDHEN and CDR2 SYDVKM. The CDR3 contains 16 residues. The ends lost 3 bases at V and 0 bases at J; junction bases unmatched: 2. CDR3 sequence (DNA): TGTGCCAGCAGTTTTAGCGGGAGGGCCAGCACAGATACGCAGTATTTT. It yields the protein CASSFSGRASTDTQYF.

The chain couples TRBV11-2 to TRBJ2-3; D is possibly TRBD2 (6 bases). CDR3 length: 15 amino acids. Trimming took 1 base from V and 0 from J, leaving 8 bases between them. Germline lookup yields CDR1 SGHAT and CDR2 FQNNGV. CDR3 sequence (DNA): TGTGCCAGCAGCTTAGGGGCGGGAAGCACAGATACGCAGTATTTT. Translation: CASSLGAGSTDTQYF.

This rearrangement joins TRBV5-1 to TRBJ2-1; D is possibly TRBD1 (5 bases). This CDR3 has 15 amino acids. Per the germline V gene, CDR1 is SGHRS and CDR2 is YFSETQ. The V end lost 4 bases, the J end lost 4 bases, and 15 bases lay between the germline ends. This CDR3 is CASSTQGLQYNEQFF. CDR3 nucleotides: TGCGCCAGCAGCACCCAGGGCCTTCAGTACAATGAGCAGTTCTTC.

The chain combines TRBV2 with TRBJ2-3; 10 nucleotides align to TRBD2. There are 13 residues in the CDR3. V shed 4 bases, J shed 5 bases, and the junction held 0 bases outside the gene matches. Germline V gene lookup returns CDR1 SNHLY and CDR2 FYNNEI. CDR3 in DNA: TGTGCCAGCAGTGGACTAGCGGGAGATACGCAGTATTTT. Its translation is CASSGLAGDTQYF.

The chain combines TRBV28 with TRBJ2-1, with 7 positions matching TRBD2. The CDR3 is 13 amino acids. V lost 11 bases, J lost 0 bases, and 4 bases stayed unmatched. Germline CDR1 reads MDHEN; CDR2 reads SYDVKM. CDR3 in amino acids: CAARDYSYNEQFF. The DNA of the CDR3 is TGTGCCGCGAGGGACTACTCCTACAATGAGCAGTTCTTC.

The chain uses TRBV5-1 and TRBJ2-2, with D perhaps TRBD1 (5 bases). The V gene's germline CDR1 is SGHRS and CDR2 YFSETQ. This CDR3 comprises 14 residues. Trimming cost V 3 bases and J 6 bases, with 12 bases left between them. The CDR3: CASSYTREAGELFF. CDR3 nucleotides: TGCGCCAGCAGCTACACCAGGGAAGCCGGGGAGCTGTTTTTT.

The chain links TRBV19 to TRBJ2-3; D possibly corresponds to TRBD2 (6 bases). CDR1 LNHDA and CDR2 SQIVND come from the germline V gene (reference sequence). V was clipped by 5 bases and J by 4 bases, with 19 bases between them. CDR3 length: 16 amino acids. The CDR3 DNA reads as TGTGCCAGTAGTCTCGAGGGCGGGACGAGTGCAGATACGCAGTATTTT. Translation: CASSLEGGTSADTQYF. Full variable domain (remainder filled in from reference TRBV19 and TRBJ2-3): DGGITQSPKYLFRKEGQNVTLSCEQNLNHDAMYWYRQDPGQGLRLIYYSQIVNDFQKGDIAEGYSVSREKKESFPLTVTSAQKNPTAFYLCASSLEGGTSADTQYFGPGTRLTVL.